These 14 T cell receptor beta chains originate from one sample sequenced in a study of T cell responses to AZD1222 COVID-19 vaccine. Sequenced by immunoSEQ multiplex PCR; TCRdb stores in-frame clones only, minus some. The table lists 84,000 or so clones, around nine tenths of them singletons. Sequencing was performed on peripheral blood, taken on day 0 of AZD1222 vaccination. The source is an adult in good health.

The chain combines TRBV5-4 with TRBJ2-4; no definite D call. V was cut by 0 bases and J by 1 base, with 11 bases left in between. Germline CDR1 and CDR2: SGHNT and YYREEE (reference sequence). The CDR3 is made up of 16 amino acids. The CDR3 sequence is CASSLGSSAAKNIQYF. CDR3 bases: TGTGCCAGCAGCTTGGGATCCTCGGCGGCCAAAAACATTCAGTACTTC.

V gene TRBV6-5 combines with J gene TRBJ2-1; D not resolved. Germline CDR1 is MNHEY and CDR2 is SVGAGI. Trimming cost V 7 bases and J 4 bases, with 11 bases left between them. The CDR3 length is 13 residues. The CDR3 DNA reads as TGTGCCAGCAAGACACCCACGTACAATGAGCAGTTCTTC. Translation: CASKTPTYNEQFF.

The chain carries TRBV7-2 and TRBJ2-1, with unresolved D. V was cut by 1 base and J by 0 bases, with 7 bases left in between. CDR1 is SGHTA, CDR2 FQGNSA, per germline. The CDR3 totals 15 residues. CDR3 nucleotides: TGTGCCAGCAGCTTAGATCCGAGCTCCTACAATGAGCAGTTCTTC. Its translation is CASSLDPSSYNEQFF.

The V and J genes are TRBV5-1 and TRBJ2-7; 9 bases map to TRBD1. V shed 0 bases and J 2 bases; nucleotides not matched to a gene: 3. Germline values: CDR1 SGHRS, CDR2 YFSETQ. The CDR3 has 15 residues. Here the CDR3 DNA reads TGCGCCAGCAGCTTGGCTGGGACAGGGCCCTACGAGCAGTACTTC. This gives the protein CASSLAGTGPYEQYF.

The CDR3 region is CASSDGTGVDEQYF. The DNA for the CDR3 is TGTGCCAGCAGCGACGGGACAGGGGTCGACGAGCAGTACTTC. The chain couples TRBV9 to TRBJ2-7, with 10 nucleotides matching TRBD1. The germline V gene has CDR1 SGDLS and CDR2 YYNGEE. The CDR3 is 14 residues long. Trimming cost V 3 bases and J 5 bases; bases outside gene matches: 5.

J is TRBJ1-4 and V is TRBV18; possible D gene TRBD1, 5 bases. Germline V gene data show CDR1 as KGHSH and CDR2 as LQKENI. V shed 4 bases and J shed 7 bases, with 10 bases lying between them. CDR3 length: 13 amino acids. The CDR3 reads CASSQTGREKLFF. The CDR3 DNA sequence: TGTGCCAGCTCACAAACAGGACGTGAAAAACTGTTTTTT.

The chain links TRBV10-2 to TRBJ2-3, with 10 nucleotides matching TRBD1. Trimming at V came to 6 bases and at J to 1 base, leaving 4 bases not matched to a gene. Germline lookup yields CDR1 WSHSY and CDR2 SAAADI. The CDR3 is 15 residues long. The CDR3 region has the DNA TGCGCCAGCAGGAAAGGACAGGGGGGCACAGATACGCAGTATTTT. Translating it yields CASRKGQGGTDTQYF.

J is TRBJ2-1 and V is TRBV12-3 or TRBV12-4; tentative D call: TRBD2 (5 bases). Deletions cut 5 bases from V and 9 bases from J, with 8 bases between. This CDR3 is 11 amino acids long. CDR3 bases: TGTGCCAGCAGTGCTCGGGGTGAGCAGTTCTTC. Its translation: CASSARGEQFF.

CDR3 region: CASSFGGTTEAFF. DNA for the CDR3: TGCGCCAGCAGCTTCGGGGGGACCACTGAAGCTTTCTTT. The chain employs TRBV5-1 and TRBJ1-1; TRBD1 might be the D (5 bases). V lost 2 bases, J lost 4 bases, and 9 bases lay in between. Germline V gives CDR1 SGHRS, CDR2 YFSETQ. The CDR3 is made up of 13 amino acids.

The genes are TRBV19 and TRBJ2-2; the D gene is possibly TRBD2 (5 bases). The CDR3 length is 15 residues. V was clipped by 4 bases and J by 5 bases, with 14 bases between them. Germline V CDR1 and CDR2: LNHDA, SQIVND (reference sequence). The CDR3 sequence is CASSNGFGGTGELFF. The CDR3 region has the DNA TGTGCCAGTAGTAACGGATTCGGAGGAACCGGGGAGCTGTTTTTT.

The gene calls are TRBV6-4 and TRBJ1-2, with D hard to call. The CDR3 runs 14 residues. Per germline, CDR1 MRHNA and CDR2 SNTAGT. The V and J ends lost 2 bases and 4 bases respectively, with 11 bases between them. This CDR3 is CASSDPGRIYGYTF. CDR3 nucleotides: TGTGCCAGCAGTGACCCAGGACGGATCTATGGCTACACCTTC.

The rearrangement uses TRBV4-1 and TRBJ1-1; the D is unclear. This CDR3 is built from 14 residues. Trimming shortened V by 4 bases and J by 6 bases, and 15 bases separated the two germline ends. CDR1 is MGHRA and CDR2 is YSYEKL in the germline V gene. This CDR3 is CASSPAGGSAEAFF. The CDR3 region has the DNA TGCGCCAGCAGCCCGGCTGGAGGCTCCGCTGAAGCTTTCTTT.

The chain recombines TRBV30 with TRBJ2-1, with D perhaps matching TRBD2 (6 bases). Germline values: CDR1 GTSNPN, CDR2 SVGIG (reference sequence). Trimming pared 0 bases from V and 4 bases from J, leaving 16 bases between. This CDR3 is built from 16 residues. CDR3 residues: CAWSVLALTLYNEQFF. The CDR3 DNA reads TGTGCCTGGAGTGTACTAGCCCTTACTTTATACAATGAGCAGTTCTTC.

This clone came up once. This rearrangement joins TRBV27 to TRBJ2-5; no clear D gene. Per the germline V gene, CDR1 is MNHEY and CDR2 is SMNVEV (reference sequence). V dropped 6 bases and J dropped 5 bases, with 19 bases sitting between them. The CDR3 totals 15 residues. The CDR3 DNA follows: TGTGCCAGCAGACCGAATTATTACGACGGGGAGACCCAGTACTTC. Its protein is CASRPNYYDGETQYF.